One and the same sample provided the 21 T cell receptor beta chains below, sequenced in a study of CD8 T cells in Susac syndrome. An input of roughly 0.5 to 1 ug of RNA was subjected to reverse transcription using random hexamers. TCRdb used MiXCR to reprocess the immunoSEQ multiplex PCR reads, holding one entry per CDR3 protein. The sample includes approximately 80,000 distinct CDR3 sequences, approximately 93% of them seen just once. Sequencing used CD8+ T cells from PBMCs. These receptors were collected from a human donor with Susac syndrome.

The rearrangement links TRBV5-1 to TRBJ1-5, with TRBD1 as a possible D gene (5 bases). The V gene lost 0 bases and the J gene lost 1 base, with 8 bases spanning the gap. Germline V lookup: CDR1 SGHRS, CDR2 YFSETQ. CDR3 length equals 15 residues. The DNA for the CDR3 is TGCGCCAGCAGCTTGGGGGGGGGAAGCAATCAGCCCCAGCATTTT. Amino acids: CASSLGGGSNQPQHF.

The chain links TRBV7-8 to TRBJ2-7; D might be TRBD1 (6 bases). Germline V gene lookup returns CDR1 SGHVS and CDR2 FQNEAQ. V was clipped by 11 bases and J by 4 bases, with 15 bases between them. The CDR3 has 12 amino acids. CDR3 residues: CAVSRGSYEQYF. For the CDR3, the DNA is TGTGCCGTCTCCAGGGGTAGTTACGAGCAGTACTTC.

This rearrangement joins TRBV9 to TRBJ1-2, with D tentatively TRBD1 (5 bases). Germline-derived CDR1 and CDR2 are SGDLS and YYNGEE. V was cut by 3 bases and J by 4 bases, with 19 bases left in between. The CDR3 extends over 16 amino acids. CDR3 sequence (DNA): TGTGCCAGCAGCGGCACACCGAGTGGGGACCTCTATGGCTACACCTTC. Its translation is CASSGTPSGDLYGYTF. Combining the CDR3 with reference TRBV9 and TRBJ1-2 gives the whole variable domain DSGVTQTPKHLITATGQRVTLRCSPRSGDLSVYWYQQSLDQGLQFLIQYYNGEERAKGNILERFSAQQFPDLHSELNLSSLELGDSALYFCASSGTPSGDLYGYTFGSGTRLTVV.

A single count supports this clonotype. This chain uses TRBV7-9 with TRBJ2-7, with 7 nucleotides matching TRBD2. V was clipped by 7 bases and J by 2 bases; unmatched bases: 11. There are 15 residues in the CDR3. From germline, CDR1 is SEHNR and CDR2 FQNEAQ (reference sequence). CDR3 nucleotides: TGTGCCAGCATGAATTCCGGGGGGAACGCCTACGAGCAGTACTTC. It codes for CASMNSGGNAYEQYF.

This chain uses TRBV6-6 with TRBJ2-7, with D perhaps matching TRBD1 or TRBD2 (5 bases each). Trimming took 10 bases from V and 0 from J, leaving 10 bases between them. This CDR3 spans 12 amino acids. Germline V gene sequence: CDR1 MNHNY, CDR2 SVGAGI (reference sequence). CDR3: CAIRGGSYEQYF. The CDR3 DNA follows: TGTGCCATCCGTGGGGGCTCCTACGAGCAGTACTTC.

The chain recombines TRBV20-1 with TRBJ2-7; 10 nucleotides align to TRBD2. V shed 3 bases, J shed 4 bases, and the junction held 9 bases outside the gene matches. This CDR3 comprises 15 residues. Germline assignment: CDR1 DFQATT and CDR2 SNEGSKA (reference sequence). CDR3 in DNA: TGCAGTGCTAGGGACAGCGGGGGGGCCGCGTACGAGCAGTACTTC. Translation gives CSARDSGGAAYEQYF.

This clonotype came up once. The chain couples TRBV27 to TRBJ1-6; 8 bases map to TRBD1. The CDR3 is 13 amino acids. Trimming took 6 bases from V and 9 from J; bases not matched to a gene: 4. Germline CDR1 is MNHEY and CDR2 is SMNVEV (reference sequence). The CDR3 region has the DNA TGTGCCAGCAGCATAGACAGGGGTTCACCCCTCCACTTT. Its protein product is CASSIDRGSPLHF.

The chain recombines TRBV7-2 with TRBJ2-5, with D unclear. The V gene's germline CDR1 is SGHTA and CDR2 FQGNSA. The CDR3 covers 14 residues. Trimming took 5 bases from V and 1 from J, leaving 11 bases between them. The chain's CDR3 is CASSLNRVQETQYF. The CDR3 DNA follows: TGTGCCAGCAGCCTCAACAGAGTCCAAGAGACCCAGTACTTC.

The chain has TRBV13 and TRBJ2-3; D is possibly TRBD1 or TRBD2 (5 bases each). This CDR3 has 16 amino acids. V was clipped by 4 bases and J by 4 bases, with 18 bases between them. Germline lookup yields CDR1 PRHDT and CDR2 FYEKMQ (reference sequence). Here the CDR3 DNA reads TGTGCCAGCAGCTCTCGGGACCGGGAATTCCCAGATACGCAGTATTTT. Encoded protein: CASSSRDREFPDTQYF.

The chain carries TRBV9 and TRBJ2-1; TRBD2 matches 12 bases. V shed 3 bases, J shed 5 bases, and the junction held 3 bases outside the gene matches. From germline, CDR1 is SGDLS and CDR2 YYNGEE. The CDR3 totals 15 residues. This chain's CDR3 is CASSASGGAHNEQFF. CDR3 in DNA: TGTGCCAGCAGCGCTAGCGGGGGGGCCCACAATGAGCAGTTCTTC.

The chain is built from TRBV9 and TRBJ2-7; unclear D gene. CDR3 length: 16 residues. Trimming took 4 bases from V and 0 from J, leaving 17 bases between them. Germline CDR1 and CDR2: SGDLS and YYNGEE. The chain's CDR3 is CASSPHPSGDSYEQYF. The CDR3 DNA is TGTGCCAGCAGCCCACACCCGAGTGGGGACTCCTACGAGCAGTACTTC.

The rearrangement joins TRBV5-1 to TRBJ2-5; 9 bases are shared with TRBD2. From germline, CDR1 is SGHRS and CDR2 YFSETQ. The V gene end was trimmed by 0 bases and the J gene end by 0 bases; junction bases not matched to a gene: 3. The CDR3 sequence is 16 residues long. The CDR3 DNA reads TGCGCCAGCAGCTTGGGACTAGCGGCGGACCAAGAGACCCAGTACTTC. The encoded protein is CASSLGLAADQETQYF.

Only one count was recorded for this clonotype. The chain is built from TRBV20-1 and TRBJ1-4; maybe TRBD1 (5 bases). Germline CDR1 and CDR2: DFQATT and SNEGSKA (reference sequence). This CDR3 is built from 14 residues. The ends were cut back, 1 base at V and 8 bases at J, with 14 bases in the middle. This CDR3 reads CSARAGGVSEKLFF. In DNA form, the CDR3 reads TGCAGTGCTAGAGCCGGAGGGGTGAGCGAAAAACTGTTTTTT.

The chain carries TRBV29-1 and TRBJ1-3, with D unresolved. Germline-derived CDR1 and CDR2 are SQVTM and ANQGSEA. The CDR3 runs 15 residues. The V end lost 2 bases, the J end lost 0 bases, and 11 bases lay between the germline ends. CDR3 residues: CSVETQADSGNTIYF. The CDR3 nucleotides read TGCAGCGTTGAAACTCAAGCCGACTCTGGAAACACCATATATTTT.

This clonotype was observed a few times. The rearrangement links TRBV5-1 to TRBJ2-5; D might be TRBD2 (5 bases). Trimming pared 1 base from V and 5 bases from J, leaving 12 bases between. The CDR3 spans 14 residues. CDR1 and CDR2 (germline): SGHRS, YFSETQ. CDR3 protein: CASSLTRVRETQYF. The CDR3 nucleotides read TGCGCCAGCAGCTTGACGAGGGTTAGGGAGACCCAGTACTTC.

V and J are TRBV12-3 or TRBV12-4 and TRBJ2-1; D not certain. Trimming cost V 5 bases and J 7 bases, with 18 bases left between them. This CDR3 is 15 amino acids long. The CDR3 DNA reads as TGTGCCAGCAGTCTCCTGGCCCTCAGCCAGAATGAGCAGTTCTTC. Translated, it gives CASSLLALSQNEQFF.

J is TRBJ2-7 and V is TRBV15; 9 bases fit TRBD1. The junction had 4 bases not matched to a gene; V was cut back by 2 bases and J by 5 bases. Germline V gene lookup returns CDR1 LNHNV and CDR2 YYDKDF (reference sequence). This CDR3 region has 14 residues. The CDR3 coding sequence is TGTGCCACCAGCAGACCCCGGGACAGGGACGAGCAGTACTTC. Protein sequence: CATSRPRDRDEQYF.

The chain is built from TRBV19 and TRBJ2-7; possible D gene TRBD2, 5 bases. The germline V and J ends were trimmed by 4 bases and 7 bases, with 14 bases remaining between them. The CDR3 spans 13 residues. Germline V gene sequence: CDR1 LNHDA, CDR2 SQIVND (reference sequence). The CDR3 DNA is TGTGCCAGTAGTAAGGGAGTGATTTTGGAGCAGTACTTC. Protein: CASSKGVILEQYF.

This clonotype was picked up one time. The CDR3 DNA reads as TGTGCCAGCAGCGCCGGGGCCACCGAAAGGGAGACCCAGTACTTC. Translated, it gives CASSAGATERETQYF. J is TRBJ2-5 and V is TRBV9; TRBD1 or TRBD2 may be the D gene (5 bases each). V was clipped by 3 bases and J by 5 bases, with 17 bases between them. The length of the CDR3 is 15 residues. The germline CDR1 and CDR2 sequences are SGDLS and YYNGEE.

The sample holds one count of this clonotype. As DNA, the CDR3 is TGTGCCAGCAGTTTCTCAGGGAAGCCTTCTAACTATGGCTACACCTTC. Translation gives CASSFSGKPSNYGYTF. This sequence joins TRBV9 and TRBJ1-2; a weak D match, TRBD1 (5 bases). The germline V gene encodes CDR1 SGDLS and CDR2 YYNGEE. The CDR3 extends over 16 amino acids. V lost 5 bases and J lost 0, with 17 bases in between.

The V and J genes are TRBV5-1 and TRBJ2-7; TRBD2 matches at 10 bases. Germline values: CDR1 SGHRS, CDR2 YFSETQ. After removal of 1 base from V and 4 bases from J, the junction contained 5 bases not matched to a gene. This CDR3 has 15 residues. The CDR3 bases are TGCGCCAGCAGCTTGATAGCGGGGGGAACGTACGAGCAGTACTTC. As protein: CASSLIAGGTYEQYF.